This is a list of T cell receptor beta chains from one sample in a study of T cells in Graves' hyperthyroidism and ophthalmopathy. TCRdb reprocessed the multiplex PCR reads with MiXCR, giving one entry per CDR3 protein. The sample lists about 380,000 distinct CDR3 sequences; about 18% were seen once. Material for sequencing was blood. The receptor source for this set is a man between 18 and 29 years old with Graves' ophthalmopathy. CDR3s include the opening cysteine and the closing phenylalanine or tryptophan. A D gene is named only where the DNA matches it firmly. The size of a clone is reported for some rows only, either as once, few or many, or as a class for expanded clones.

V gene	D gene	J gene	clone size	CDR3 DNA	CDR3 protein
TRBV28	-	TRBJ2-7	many	TGTGCCAGCACTCAAGGGAGGACAGAACGCTACGAGCAGTACTTC	CASTQGRTERYEQYF
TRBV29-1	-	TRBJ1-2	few	TGCAGCGCCTCCTCGGGGACTGTCTATGGCTACACCTTC	CSASSGTVYGYTF
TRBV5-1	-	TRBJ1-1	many	TGCGCCAGCAGCCTAGGGGACTTGCTATTTCGGAACACTGAAGCTTTCTTT	CASSLGDLLFRNTEAFF
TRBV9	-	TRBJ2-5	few	TGTGCCAGCAGCGTAGAGGACAGCCTCCAAGAGACCCAGTACTTC	CASSVEDSLQETQYF
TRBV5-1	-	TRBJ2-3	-	TGCGCCAGCAGCCCGAAGGAGGGGGGGGGGAGCTGGGATACGCAGTATTTT	CASSPKEGGGSWDTQYF
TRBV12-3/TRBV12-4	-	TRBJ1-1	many	TGTGCCAGCAGTTTGTCAGGGGCGGACACTGAAGCTTTCTTT	CASSLSGADTEAFF
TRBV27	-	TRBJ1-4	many	TGTGCCAGCAGTTTATCGACGTATGGAAGTGAAAAACTGTTTTTT	CASSLSTYGSEKLFF
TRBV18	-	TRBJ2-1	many	TGTGCCAGCTCACCAAGGGGGAATTACAATGAGCAGTTCTTC	CASSPRGNYNEQFF
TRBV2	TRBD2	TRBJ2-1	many	TGTGCCAGCAGGACTAGCCGAACCTACAATGAGCAGTTCTTC	CASRTSRTYNEQFF
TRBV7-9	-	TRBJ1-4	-	TGTGCCAGCAGCTTTGTTGAAAAACTGTTTTTT	CASSFVEKLFF
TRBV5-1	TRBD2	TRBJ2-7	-	TGCGCCAGCAGCTGGATGACTAGCGGGGGGTCATCCTACGAGCAGTACTTC	CASSWMTSGGSSYEQYF
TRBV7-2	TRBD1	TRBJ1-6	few	TGTGCCAGCAGCAGGGGACAGTACTATAATTCACCCCTCCACTTT	CASSRGQYYNSPLHF
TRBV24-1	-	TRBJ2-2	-	TGTGCCACCAGTGATTCCCTGCGGCGGATCGGGGAGCTGTTTTTT	CATSDSLRRIGELFF
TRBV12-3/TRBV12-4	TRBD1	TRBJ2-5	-	TGTGCCAGCAGTCCAACAGGGGGCTCGAGGGGGGAGACCCAGTACTTC	CASSPTGGSRGETQYF
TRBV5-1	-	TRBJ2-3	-	TGCGCCAGCAGTCCTAATGGTGCGGGGCCCACAGATACGCAGTATTTT	CASSPNGAGPTDTQYF
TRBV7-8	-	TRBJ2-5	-	TGTGCCAGCAGTCGAATCCCGGGGGGCAGAAAGGTAGAGACCCAGTACTTC	CASSRIPGGRKVETQYF
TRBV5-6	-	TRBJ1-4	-	TGTGCCAGCAGCGTCGGGGGGGGGAAACTGTTTTTT	CASSVGGGKLFF
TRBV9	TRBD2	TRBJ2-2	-	TGTGCCAGCAGCATACTGGGACTGGCGGGGGTCACCGGGGAGCTGTTTTTT	CASSILGLAGVTGELFF
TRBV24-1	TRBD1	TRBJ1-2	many	TGTGCCACCAGTGACCGTACAGGGGACGTGAAAGGCTACACCTTC	CATSDRTGDVKGYTF
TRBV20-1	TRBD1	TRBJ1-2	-	TGCAGTGCCAGCCCCAGGGGGCCTGGCTACACCTTC	CSASPRGPGYTF
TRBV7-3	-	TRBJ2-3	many	TGTGCCAGCAGCTTCGTCTCCACAGATACGCAGTATTTT	CASSFVSTDTQYF
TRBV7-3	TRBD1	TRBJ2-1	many	TGTGCCAGCAGCTTAACGCGTACAGGGGGCAGGAATGAGCAGTTCTTC	CASSLTRTGGRNEQFF
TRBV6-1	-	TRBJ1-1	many	TGTGCCAGCAGTGAAGCGACCGGACCTGAAGCTTTCTTT	CASSEATGPEAFF
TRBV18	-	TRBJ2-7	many	TGTGCCAGCTCACCATACTCAGGCTCCTACGAGCAGTACTTC	CASSPYSGSYEQYF
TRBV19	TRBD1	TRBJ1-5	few	TGTGCCAGTAGTATAGGACAGGGAGGTCAGCCCCAGCATTTT	CASSIGQGGQPQHF
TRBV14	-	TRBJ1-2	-	TGTGCCAGCAGCCAAGGGGGAGAGAGAATCTATGGCTACACCTTC	CASSQGGERIYGYTF
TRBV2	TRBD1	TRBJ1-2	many	TGTGCCAGCAGTGATAACAGGGGATATTATGGCTACACCTTC	CASSDNRGYYGYTF
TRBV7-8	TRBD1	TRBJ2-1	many	TGTGCCAGCAGCTTAGTCGGGGGCAGGGGGCCCTACAATGAGCAGTTCTTC	CASSLVGGRGPYNEQFF
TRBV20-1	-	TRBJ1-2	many	TGCAGTGCTAGAGTCGGGCCTAACTATGGCTACACCTTC	CSARVGPNYGYTF
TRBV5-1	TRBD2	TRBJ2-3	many	TGCGCCAGCAGGCTACCGATAGCGGGGGATACAGATACGCAGTATTTT	CASRLPIAGDTDTQYF
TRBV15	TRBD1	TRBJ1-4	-	TGTGCCACCAGCAGAGGAGTGACAGGGGGAGGTGAAAAACTGTTTTTT	CATSRGVTGGGEKLFF